The rows below give T cell receptor beta chains drawn from one sample of a study of cytomegalovirus exposure and HLA in healthy donors. TCRdb's copy holds only in-frame clones and misses some; the assay was immunoSEQ multiplex PCR. The top ten clones hold approximately 1.9% of a sample with 150,000 or so clones, roughly 10% of them seen once. Sequenced input: PBMCs. The receptors come from a man aged 45-65 years in good health and CMV-seronegative. The CDR3 runs from the conserved cysteine through the conserved F or W. The D gene is left open where the match is weak. Where a row states a size, it is once, few, many or the class of an expanded clone; other rows omit it.

abundance: few; len: 12; j_gene: TRBJ2-7; v_gene: TRBV9; d_gene: .; CDR3aa: CASRGTSYEQYF; CDR3nt: TGTGCCAGCAGAGGGACATCCTACGAGCAGTACTTC
abundance: few; len: 15; j_gene: TRBJ1-5; v_gene: TRBV30; d_gene: .; CDR3aa: CAWSVVRNGNQPQHF; CDR3nt: TGTGCCTGGAGTGTGGTCAGAAATGGCAATCAGCCCCAGCATTTT
abundance: .; len: 15; j_gene: TRBJ2-7; v_gene: TRBV29-1; d_gene: TRBD1; CDR3aa: CSVEGSQGRSSEQYF; CDR3nt: TGCAGCGTTGAGGGGTCACAGGGGCGATCGTCCGAGCAGTACTTC
abundance: .; len: 14; j_gene: TRBJ2-2; v_gene: TRBV29-1; d_gene: .; CDR3aa: CSVATRGNTGELFF; CDR3nt: TGCAGCGTTGCCACAAGGGGGAACACCGGGGAGCTGTTTTTT
abundance: .; len: 14; j_gene: TRBJ2-1; v_gene: TRBV29-1; d_gene: .; CDR3aa: CSVGGTAYYNEQFF; CDR3nt: TGCAGCGTTGGCGGGACGGCCTACTACAATGAGCAGTTCTTC
abundance: few; len: 14; j_gene: TRBJ1-5; v_gene: TRBV7-9; d_gene: .; CDR3aa: CASSSGHDNQPQHF; CDR3nt: TGTGCCAGCAGCTCCGGACACGACAATCAGCCCCAGCATTTT
abundance: .; len: 16; j_gene: TRBJ2-3; v_gene: TRBV6-5; d_gene: .; CDR3aa: CASSYGGAGGTDTQYF; CDR3nt: TGTGCCAGCAGTTACGGAGGAGCGGGTGGCACAGATACGCAGTATTTT
abundance: few; len: 10; j_gene: TRBJ2-3; v_gene: TRBV19; d_gene: .; CDR3aa: CAAGLDTQYF; CDR3nt: TGTGCCGCGGGGTTAGATACGCAGTATTTT
abundance: few; len: 14; j_gene: TRBJ2-5; v_gene: TRBV7-6; d_gene: TRBD2; CDR3aa: CASSLRGSGETQYF; CDR3nt: TGTGCCAGCAGCTTACGCGGGAGCGGGGAGACCCAGTACTTC
abundance: .; len: 13; j_gene: TRBJ1-2; v_gene: TRBV30; d_gene: .; CDR3aa: CAWSTGVYYGYTF; CDR3nt: TGTGCCTGGAGCACCGGGGTTTACTATGGCTACACCTTC
abundance: few; len: 15; j_gene: TRBJ2-7; v_gene: TRBV7-9; d_gene: TRBD1; CDR3aa: CASSLAGGSHYEQYF; CDR3nt: TGTGCCAGCAGCCTTGCAGGGGGTAGCCACTACGAGCAGTACTTC
abundance: few; len: 15; j_gene: TRBJ1-5; v_gene: TRBV28; d_gene: TRBD1; CDR3aa: CASSSEDREVQPQHF; CDR3nt: TGTGCCAGCAGTTCTGAGGACAGGGAAGTTCAGCCCCAGCATTTT
abundance: .; len: 16; j_gene: TRBJ2-3; v_gene: TRBV5-1; d_gene: TRBD2; CDR3aa: CASSLDAGGFGGTQYF; CDR3nt: TGCGCCAGCAGCTTGGATGCGGGAGGGTTCGGGGGTACGCAGTATTTT
abundance: few; len: 15; j_gene: TRBJ1-2; v_gene: TRBV7-3; d_gene: TRBD1; CDR3aa: CASSPEGQGLYGYTF; CDR3nt: TGTGCCAGCAGCCCCGAGGGACAGGGGCTCTATGGCTACACCTTC
abundance: .; len: 17; j_gene: TRBJ2-3; v_gene: TRBV6-1; d_gene: TRBD1; CDR3aa: CASSAQKGQGAGDTQYF; CDR3nt: TGTGCCAGCAGTGCCCAGAAGGGACAGGGGGCGGGAGATACGCAGTATTTT
abundance: few; len: 15; j_gene: TRBJ2-7; v_gene: TRBV15; d_gene: .; CDR3aa: CATSREKAGAYEQYF; CDR3nt: TGTGCCACCAGCAGAGAGAAGGCGGGCGCCTACGAGCAGTACTTC
abundance: .; len: 14; j_gene: TRBJ1-1; v_gene: TRBV2; d_gene: .; CDR3aa: CASSGQGRNTEAFF; CDR3nt: TGTGCCAGCAGTGGTCAGGGGCGGAACACTGAAGCTTTCTTT
abundance: .; len: 14; j_gene: TRBJ1-3; v_gene: TRBV5-1; d_gene: .; CDR3aa: CASSLQEGGNTIYF; CDR3nt: TGCGCCAGCAGCTTGCAGGAAGGCGGAAACACCATATATTTT
abundance: .; len: 13; j_gene: TRBJ2-7; v_gene: TRBV11-2; d_gene: .; CDR3aa: CASSPVRVYEQYF; CDR3nt: TGTGCCAGCAGCCCCGTTCGTGTCTACGAGCAGTACTTC
abundance: .; len: 15; j_gene: TRBJ1-3; v_gene: TRBV6-6; d_gene: .; CDR3aa: CASSYGGGSGNTIYF; CDR3nt: TGTGCCAGCAGTTACGGGGGGGGCTCTGGAAACACCATATATTTT
abundance: .; len: 13; j_gene: TRBJ2-3; v_gene: TRBV7-2; d_gene: .; CDR3aa: CASSSLLTDTQYF; CDR3nt: TGTGCCAGCAGCTCATTACTAACAGATACGCAGTATTTT
abundance: few; len: 16; j_gene: TRBJ2-7; v_gene: TRBV6-5; d_gene: TRBD2; CDR3aa: CASSSLAGGAADEQYF; CDR3nt: TGTGCCAGCAGTTCGCTAGCGGGAGGGGCCGCGGACGAGCAGTACTTC
abundance: few; len: 15; j_gene: TRBJ1-2; v_gene: TRBV5-1; d_gene: TRBD1; CDR3aa: CASSRDGTGDDGYTF; CDR3nt: TGCGCCAGCAGCCGAGATGGGACAGGGGATGATGGCTACACCTTC
abundance: few; len: 15; j_gene: TRBJ2-7; v_gene: TRBV6-5; d_gene: TRBD2; CDR3aa: CASSSSGSLTYEQYF; CDR3nt: TGTGCCAGCAGCTCGAGCGGGAGTCTTACCTACGAGCAGTACTTC
abundance: few; len: 15; j_gene: TRBJ2-3; v_gene: TRBV5-1; d_gene: .; CDR3aa: CASSFQSGNTDTQYF; CDR3nt: TGCGCCAGCAGCTTCCAAAGCGGTAACACAGATACGCAGTATTTT
abundance: .; len: 14; j_gene: TRBJ1-2; v_gene: TRBV5-1; d_gene: .; CDR3aa: CASSLVDPDYGYTF; CDR3nt: TGCGCCAGCAGCTTGGTAGATCCGGACTATGGCTACACCTTC
abundance: few; len: 15; j_gene: TRBJ1-5; v_gene: TRBV23-1; d_gene: .; CDR3aa: CASRPGGVGSQPQHF; CDR3nt: TGCGCCAGCAGACCCGGCGGGGTAGGAAGTCAGCCCCAGCATTTT
abundance: few; len: 13; j_gene: TRBJ2-2; v_gene: TRBV7-2; d_gene: .; CDR3aa: CASSFFGTGELFF; CDR3nt: TGTGCCAGCAGCTTCTTCGGGACCGGGGAGCTGTTTTTT
abundance: few; len: 14; j_gene: TRBJ1-4; v_gene: TRBV6-5; d_gene: .; CDR3aa: CASSRTSTNEKLFF; CDR3nt: TGTGCCAGCAGTCGGACATCCACTAATGAAAAACTGTTTTTT
abundance: .; len: 16; j_gene: TRBJ1-6; v_gene: TRBV11-2; d_gene: .; CDR3aa: CASSSQGQGYNSPLHF; CDR3nt: TGTGCCAGCAGCTCACAGGGCCAAGGGTATAATTCACCCCTCCACTTT
abundance: .; len: 15; j_gene: TRBJ1-4; v_gene: TRBV5-6; d_gene: .; CDR3aa: CASSLGQRFNEKLFF; CDR3nt: TGTGCCAGCAGCTTGGGACAGAGATTTAATGAAAAACTGTTTTTT
abundance: .; len: 13; j_gene: TRBJ2-7; v_gene: TRBV14; d_gene: .; CDR3aa: CASSQGTPWEQYF; CDR3nt: TGTGCCAGCAGCCAAGGGACACCTTGGGAGCAGTACTTC
abundance: .; len: 15; j_gene: TRBJ2-3; v_gene: TRBV4-2; d_gene: TRBD2; CDR3aa: CASSQDRGRADTQYF; CDR3nt: TGTGCCAGCAGCCAAGATCGCGGGAGAGCAGATACGCAGTATTTT
abundance: few; len: 14; j_gene: TRBJ1-1; v_gene: TRBV18; d_gene: .; CDR3aa: CASSPQGPNTEAFF; CDR3nt: TGTGCCAGCTCACCTCAGGGTCCGAACACTGAAGCTTTCTTT
abundance: .; len: 16; j_gene: TRBJ2-5; v_gene: TRBV5-4; d_gene: TRBD1; CDR3aa: CASSLERQGATKTQYF; CDR3nt: TGTGCCAGCAGCTTGGAGAGGCAGGGGGCAACAAAGACCCAGTACTTC
abundance: few; len: 15; j_gene: TRBJ2-7; v_gene: TRBV5-3; d_gene: TRBD1; CDR3aa: CARSPPTQGAHEQYF; CDR3nt: TGTGCCAGAAGCCCCCCGACACAGGGGGCTCACGAGCAGTACTTC
abundance: few; len: 15; j_gene: TRBJ2-2; v_gene: TRBV19; d_gene: TRBD1; CDR3aa: CASKQGPPNTGELFF; CDR3nt: TGTGCCAGTAAACAGGGGCCGCCGAACACCGGGGAGCTGTTTTTT
abundance: few; len: 14; j_gene: TRBJ2-7; v_gene: TRBV21-1; d_gene: .; CDR3aa: CALRLAGQPYEQYF; CDR3nt: TGTGCCTTAAGATTGGCGGGACAGCCCTACGAGCAGTACTTC
abundance: few; len: 18; j_gene: TRBJ2-6; v_gene: TRBV30; d_gene: TRBD2; CDR3aa: CAWSLAGVVGSGANVLTF; CDR3nt: TGTGCCTGGAGTTTAGCGGGAGTGGTGGGTTCTGGGGCCAACGTCCTGACTTTC
abundance: .; len: 16; j_gene: TRBJ1-2; v_gene: TRBV5-5; d_gene: TRBD1; CDR3aa: CASSLGAQGAVYGYTF; CDR3nt: TGTGCCAGCAGCTTGGGAGCCCAGGGGGCTGTCTATGGCTACACCTTC
abundance: once; len: 16; j_gene: TRBJ2-1; v_gene: TRBV6-6; d_gene: TRBD2; CDR3aa: CASSYKAGDYYNEQFF; CDR3nt: TGTGCCAGCAGTTATAAAGCGGGGGATTACTACAATGAGCAGTTCTTC
abundance: .; len: 14; j_gene: TRBJ1-1; v_gene: TRBV6-6; d_gene: TRBD1; CDR3aa: CASSSLTDRVGAFF; CDR3nt: TGTGCCAGCAGTTCATTAACTGACAGGGTTGGGGCTTTCTTT
abundance: few; len: 13; j_gene: TRBJ1-5; v_gene: TRBV6-1; d_gene: .; CDR3aa: CASGPRGNQPQHF; CDR3nt: TGTGCCAGCGGCCCCCGGGGAAATCAGCCCCAGCATTTT
abundance: .; len: 16; j_gene: TRBJ2-5; v_gene: TRBV18; d_gene: TRBD2; CDR3aa: CASSPTTSGKQETQYF; CDR3nt: TGTGCCAGCTCACCAACAACTAGCGGGAAACAAGAGACCCAGTACTTC